This TCR beta chain was observed in a study of blood T cell repertoires in COVID-19. Clones were sequenced by immunoSEQ multiplex PCR, and TCRdb holds only the in-frame ones, with some missing. The table records 200,000 to 250,000 clones, more than 70% of them present only once. Grouping used clinical history reported by participants in a survey and questionnaire. Cohort 3 donors were reported recovered after two negative PCRs, clearance, or symptom resolution. Germline assignment: CDR1 SGHRS and CDR2 YFSETQ. The V segment lost 2 bases and the J segment 4 bases; nucleotides outside the gene matches: 7. The CDR3 is made up of 17 amino acids. This clone was counted once.

The clonotype comes from a woman aged 50 to 65 who had recovered from COVID-19. The chain links TRBV5-1 to TRBJ2-3; 13 bases are a match to TRBD2. Sample: PBMCs or T cells enriched from blood (not recorded which). CDR3 loop: CASSFRPTSGRSDTQYF. The CDR3 region has the DNA TGCGCCAGCAGCTTCCGGCCGACTAGCGGGAGGTCAGATACGCAGTATTTT.